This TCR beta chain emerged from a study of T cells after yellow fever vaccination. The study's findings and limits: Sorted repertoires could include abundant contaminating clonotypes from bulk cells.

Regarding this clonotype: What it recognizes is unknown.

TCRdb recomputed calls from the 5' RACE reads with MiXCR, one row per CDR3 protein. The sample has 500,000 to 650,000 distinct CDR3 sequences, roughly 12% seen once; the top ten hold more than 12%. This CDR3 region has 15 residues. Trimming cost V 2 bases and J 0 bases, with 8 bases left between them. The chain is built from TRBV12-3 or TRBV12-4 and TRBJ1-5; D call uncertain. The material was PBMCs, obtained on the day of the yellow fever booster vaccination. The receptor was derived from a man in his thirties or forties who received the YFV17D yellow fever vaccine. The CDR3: CASSLTGNSNQPQHF. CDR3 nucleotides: TGTGCCAGCAGTTTAACGGGGAATAGCAATCAGCCCCAGCATTTT.